The entry below gives a single TCR beta chain sequence along with its context. As yet, its antigen is unknown. This sample is part of a study of T cell responses to AZD1222 COVID-19 vaccine. Profiling relied on immunoSEQ multiplex PCR, and the TCRdb table lists in-frame clones only, not all of them. This table holds approximately 140,000 clones, 89% found once. Germline CDR1 reads SEHNR; CDR2 reads FQNEAQ (reference sequence). This CDR3 contains 16 residues. V shed 2 bases, J shed 1 base, and the junction held 7 bases outside the gene matches. Study findings and constraints: Seropositive at baseline were only six AZD1222 recipients. Dominant CD4 TCR responses targeted spike regions 160-218 and 743-854. Spike-specific TCRs gained breadth and depth after people received two AZD1222 doses.

This TCR came from an adult in good health. The chain links TRBV7-9 to TRBJ1-1; 7 positions match TRBD1. Sequencing was performed on peripheral blood, taken on day 0 of AZD1222 vaccination. CDR3 amino acids: CASSLLGQARNTEAFF. In nucleotides, the CDR3 is TGTGCCAGCAGCTTACTTGGACAGGCGCGGAACACTGAAGCTTTCTTT.